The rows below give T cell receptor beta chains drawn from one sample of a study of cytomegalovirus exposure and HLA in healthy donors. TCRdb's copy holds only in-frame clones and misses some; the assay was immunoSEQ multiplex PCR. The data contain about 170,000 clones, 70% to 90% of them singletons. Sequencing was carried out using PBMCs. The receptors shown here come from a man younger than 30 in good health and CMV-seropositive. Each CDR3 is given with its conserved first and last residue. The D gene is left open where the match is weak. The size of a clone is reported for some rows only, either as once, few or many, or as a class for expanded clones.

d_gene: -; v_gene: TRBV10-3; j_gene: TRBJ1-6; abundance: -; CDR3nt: TGTGCCATCAGTGAGTCTGGGCGTAGGAATTCACCCCTCCACTTT; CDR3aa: CAISESGRRNSPLHF
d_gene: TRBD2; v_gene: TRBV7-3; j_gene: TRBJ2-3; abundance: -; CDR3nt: TGTGCCAGCAGCTTCCTAGCGGGGGGTTCAGATACGCAGTATTTT; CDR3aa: CASSFLAGGSDTQYF
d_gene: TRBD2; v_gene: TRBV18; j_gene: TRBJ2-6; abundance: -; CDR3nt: TGTGCCAGCTCACCGCGTGGACTAGCGGGGGTGCTCTCTGGGGCCAACGTCCTGACTTTC; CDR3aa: CASSPRGLAGVLSGANVLTF
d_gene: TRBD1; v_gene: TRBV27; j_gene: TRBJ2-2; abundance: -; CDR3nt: TGTGCCAGCCGGGACAGGGGACGCACCGGGGAGCTGTTTTTT; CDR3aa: CASRDRGRTGELFF
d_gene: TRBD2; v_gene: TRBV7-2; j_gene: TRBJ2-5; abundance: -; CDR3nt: TGTGCCAGCAGCTTAGTTGGTAGCGGGGGGACCAGGACCCAGTACTTC; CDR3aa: CASSLVGSGGTRTQYF
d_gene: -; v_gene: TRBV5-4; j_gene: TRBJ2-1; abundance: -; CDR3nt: TGTGCCAGCAGCTTGGAGACAGATAGCTCCTACAATGAGCAGTTCTTC; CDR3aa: CASSLETDSSYNEQFF
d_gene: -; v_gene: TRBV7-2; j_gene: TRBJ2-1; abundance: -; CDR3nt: TGTGCCAGCAGCTCGATCGGGGAGCAGTTCTTC; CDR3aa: CASSSIGEQFF
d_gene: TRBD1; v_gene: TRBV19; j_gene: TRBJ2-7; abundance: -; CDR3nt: TGTGCCAGTAGTCCCCTGACAGGGCAGAGAGGGCAGTACTTC; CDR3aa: CASSPLTGQRGQYF
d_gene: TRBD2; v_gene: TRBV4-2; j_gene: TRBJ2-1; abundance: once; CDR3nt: TGTGCCAGCAGCCAACGGACTAGCGGGGGCACCGGCTCCTACAATGAGCAGTTCTTC; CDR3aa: CASSQRTSGGTGSYNEQFF
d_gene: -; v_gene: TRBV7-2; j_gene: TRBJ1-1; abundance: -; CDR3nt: TGTGCCAGCAGCTTATATTCGGGAACTAACACTGAAGCTTTCTTT; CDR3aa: CASSLYSGTNTEAFF
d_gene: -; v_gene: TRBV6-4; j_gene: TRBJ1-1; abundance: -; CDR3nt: TGTGCCAGCAGGGGCGAGGGCACTGAAGCTTTCTTT; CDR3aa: CASRGEGTEAFF
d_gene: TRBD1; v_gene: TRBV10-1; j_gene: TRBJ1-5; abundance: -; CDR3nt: TGCGCCAGCAGTCTTCTGGGACAGGGTAGTCCCCAATTCGAGACCCAGCATTTT; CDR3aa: CASSLLGQGSPQFETQHF
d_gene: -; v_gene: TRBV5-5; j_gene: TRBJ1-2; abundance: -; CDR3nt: TGTGCCAGCAGCTTAAACGACATAGGCTATGGCTACACCTTC; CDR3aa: CASSLNDIGYGYTF
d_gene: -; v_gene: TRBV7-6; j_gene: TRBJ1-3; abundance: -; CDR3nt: TGTGCCAGCAGCTTAGTTCAGGGGAAGAGTGGAAACACCATATATTTT; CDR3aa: CASSLVQGKSGNTIYF
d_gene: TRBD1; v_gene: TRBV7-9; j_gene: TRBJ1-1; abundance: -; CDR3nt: TGTTCAAGCAGACAGCCGGATACAGGGGGCACTGAAGCTTTCTTT; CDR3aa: CSSRQPDTGGTEAFF
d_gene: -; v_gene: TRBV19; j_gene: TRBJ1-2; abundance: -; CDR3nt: TGTGCCAGTAGTATGGAGACTTCTAACTATGGCTACACCTTC; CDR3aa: CASSMETSNYGYTF
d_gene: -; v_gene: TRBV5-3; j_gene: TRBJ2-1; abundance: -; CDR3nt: TGTGCCAGCAGCCAGGGGACCATCAATGAGCAGTTCTTC; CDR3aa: CASSQGTINEQFF
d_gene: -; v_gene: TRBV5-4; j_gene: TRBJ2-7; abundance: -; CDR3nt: TGTGCCAGCAGCCGGGAAGGTACCTACGAGCAGTACTTC; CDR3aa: CASSREGTYEQYF
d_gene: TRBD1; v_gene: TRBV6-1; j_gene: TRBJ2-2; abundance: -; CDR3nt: TGTGCCAGCAGTGAAGAGGGCAGGGGGACGGGGGAGCTGTTTTTT; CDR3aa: CASSEEGRGTGELFF
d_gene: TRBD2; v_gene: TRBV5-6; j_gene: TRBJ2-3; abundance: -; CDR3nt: TGTGCCAGCAGCCTCGGGGGGGAGGATACGCAGTATTTT; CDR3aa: CASSLGGEDTQYF
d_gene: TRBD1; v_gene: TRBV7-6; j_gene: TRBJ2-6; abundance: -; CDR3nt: TGTGCCAGCAGCTTCAATCCGGGACAGGGGGCCTTGTCTGGGGCCAACGGCCTGACTTTC; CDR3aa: CASSFNPGQGALSGANGLTF
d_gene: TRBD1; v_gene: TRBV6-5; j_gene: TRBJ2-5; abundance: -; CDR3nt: TGTGCCAGCAGTTACAGGGACGGCGGCAGGGGGGAGACCCAGTACTTC; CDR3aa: CASSYRDGGRGETQYF
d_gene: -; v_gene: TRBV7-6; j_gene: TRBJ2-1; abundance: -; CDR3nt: TGTGCCAGCAGCTTAGGTAACTCCTACAATGAGCAGTTCTTC; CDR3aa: CASSLGNSYNEQFF
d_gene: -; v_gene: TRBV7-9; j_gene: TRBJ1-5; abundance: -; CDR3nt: TGTGCCAGCAGCTCAGACCGGGGTATAAATCAGCCCCAGCATTTT; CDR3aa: CASSSDRGINQPQHF
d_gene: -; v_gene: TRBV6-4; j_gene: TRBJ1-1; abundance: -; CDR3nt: TGTGCCAGCAGTTTCGGCGGTATGAACACTGAAGCTTTCTTT; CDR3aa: CASSFGGMNTEAFF
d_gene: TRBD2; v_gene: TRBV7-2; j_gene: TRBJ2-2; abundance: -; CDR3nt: TGTGCCAGCAGCTCCCGTAGCGGGGTGAACACCGGGGAGCTGTTTTTT; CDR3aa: CASSSRSGVNTGELFF